These 31 T cell receptor beta chains were sequenced from one sample in a study of blood T cell repertoires in COVID-19. Profiled with immunoSEQ multiplex PCR; TCRdb holds only in-frame clones, not every one. The data contain 150,000 to 200,000 clones, about 83% of them singletons. Material for sequencing was peripheral blood. Receptors originate from a man between 18 and 35 years old with active or convalescent COVID-19.

V and J are TRBV28 and TRBJ2-7; D uncertain. V shed 5 bases and J shed 3 bases, with 8 bases lying between them. The CDR3 is 12 amino acids. The germline V gene has CDR1 MDHEN and CDR2 SYDVKM. Here the CDR3 reads CASSTNSYEQYF. Written as DNA, the CDR3 is TGTGCCAGCAGTACGAACAGCTACGAGCAGTACTTC.

This clone was observed a single time. The chain couples TRBV19 to TRBJ2-1; D is unclear. Trimming stripped 3 bases from V and 7 bases from J, with 10 bases between. CDR1 and CDR2 from the germline V gene are LNHDA and SQIVND (reference sequence). The CDR3 length is 13 residues. DNA for the CDR3: TGTGCCAGTAGTATTTTACTACTTAATGAGCAGTTCTTC. This sequence encodes CASSILLLNEQFF.

The chain joins TRBV18 to TRBJ2-5; D is possibly TRBD1 (5 bases). V was shortened by 6 bases and J by 3 bases, with 11 bases between the two germline ends. The CDR3 runs to 13 residues. Germline loops: CDR1 KGHSH, CDR2 LQKENI. The CDR3 loop reads CASSSAGKETQYF. CDR3 DNA: TGTGCCAGCTCTTCGGCAGGGAAAGAGACCCAGTACTTC. Based on the CDR3 plus reference TRBV18 and TRBJ2-5, the full variable domain is NAGVMQNPRHLVRRRGQEARLRCSPMKGHSHVYWYRQLPEEGLKFMVYLQKENIIDESGMPKERFSAEFPKEGPSILRIQQVVRGDSAAYFCASSSAGKETQYFGPGTRLLVL.

The rearrangement joins TRBV11-3 to TRBJ1-2; D is perhaps TRBD1 (5 bases). Germline V gene lookup returns CDR1 SGHNT and CDR2 YENEEA. Deletions cut 4 bases from V and 4 bases from J, with 16 bases between. The CDR3 sequence is 15 residues long. In nucleotides, the CDR3 is TGTGCCAGCAGCTCAACCGGCGGGGGTGGCTATGGCTACACCTTC. Encoded protein: CASSSTGGGGYGYTF. The full variable domain, with the rest looked up from reference TRBV11-3 and TRBJ1-2, is EAGVVQSPRYKIIEKKQPVAFWCNPISGHNTLYWYLQNLGQGPELLIRYENEEAVDDSQLPKDRFSAERLKGVDSTLKIQPAELGDSAVYLCASSSTGGGGYGYTFGSGTRLTVV.

This rearrangement joins TRBV2 to TRBJ1-2, with D unclear. Germline V gene sequence: CDR1 SNHLY, CDR2 FYNNEI. The length of the CDR3 is 14 residues. With 3 bases removed from V and 3 bases from J, the gap between germline ends came to 11 bases. CDR3 sequence: CASSERHPDYGYTF. The CDR3 DNA follows: TGTGCCAGCAGTGAGAGGCACCCGGACTATGGCTACACCTTC. The variable domain in full, with the rest retrieved from reference TRBV2 and TRBJ1-2, is EPEVTQTPSHQVTQMGQEVILRCVPISNHLYFYWYRQILGQKVEFLVSFYNNEISEKSEIFDDQFSVERPDGSNFTLKIRSTKLEDSAMYFCASSERHPDYGYTFGSGTRLTVV.

J is TRBJ1-1 and V is TRBV2; D is undetermined. The CDR3 consists of 15 residues. Germline assignment: CDR1 SNHLY and CDR2 FYNNEI. V was shortened by 3 bases and J by 5 bases, with 16 bases between the two germline ends. CDR3 coding DNA: TGTGCCAGCAGTGAGGGAATCCGGCGGGATACTGAAGCTTTCTTT. As protein: CASSEGIRRDTEAFF.

The CDR3 DNA follows: TGTGCCAGCAGCGAGGGGGGACTAGCGGGGATCAACGAGCAGTACGTC. Translated: CASSEGGLAGINEQYV. The chain joins TRBV27 to TRBJ2-7; the match to TRBD2 covers 13 bases. The CDR3 consists of 16 residues. The J segment lost 5 bases and the V segment lost 6 bases, leaving 10 bases of the junction unmatched. Germline lookup yields CDR1 MNHEY and CDR2 SMNVEV (reference sequence).

The chain is built from TRBV4-3 and TRBJ2-1, with 9 bases aligning to TRBD1. Per germline, CDR1 LGHNA and CDR2 YSLEER. J lost 14 bases, V lost 0 bases, and 11 bases had no gene match. The CDR3 has 15 amino acids. The DNA of the CDR3 is TGCGCCAGCAGCCAAGAACCCTTGGACAGGGGTGATAAGTTCTTC. Translated, it gives CASSQEPLDRGDKFF.

The J gene is TRBJ1-6, the V gene TRBV7-9; the match to TRBD1 covers 8 bases. Per germline, CDR1 SEHNR and CDR2 FQNEAQ (reference sequence). Unmatched junction bases numbered 6, after V lost 2 bases and J lost 9 bases. The CDR3 has 15 residues. CDR3 residues: CASSLPAGGLSPLHF. CDR3 bases: TGTGCCAGCAGCTTACCGGCAGGGGGCCTTTCACCCCTCCACTTT.

The chain couples TRBV27 to TRBJ1-5, with TRBD1 matching over 9 bases. The J segment lost 0 bases and the V segment lost 5 bases, leaving 14 bases of the junction unmatched. From germline, CDR1 is MNHEY and CDR2 SMNVEV (reference sequence). The CDR3 length is 19 residues. The DNA for the CDR3 is TGTGCCAGCAGTCTCCAGAAACCCGGGACAGGGCTTAGCAATCAGCCCCAGCATTTT. Translation gives CASSLQKPGTGLSNQPQHF.

This rearrangement joins TRBV5-1 to TRBJ1-4, with TRBD1 matching over 7 bases. CDR1 and CDR2 (germline): SGHRS, YFSETQ. The J segment lost 5 bases and the V segment lost 6 bases, leaving 10 bases of the junction unmatched. This CDR3 contains 15 residues. The CDR3 region is CASTSGDRKNEKLFF. In DNA form, the CDR3 reads TGCGCCAGCACCTCGGGGGACAGAAAAAATGAAAAACTGTTTTTT.

Here the CDR3 DNA reads TGTGCCAGCAGCTTCGAATTATCGATGCAGGGGGCCTACAATGAGCAGTTCTTC. Its protein is CASSFELSMQGAYNEQFF. V usage is TRBV11-2 and J usage is TRBJ2-1; 7 bases are a match to TRBD1. This CDR3 has 18 amino acids. The V gene end was trimmed by 3 bases and the J gene end by 2 bases; junction bases not matched to a gene: 13. CDR1 is SGHAT, CDR2 FQNNGV, per germline.

This chain joins TRBV28 and TRBJ2-7; 8 bases fit TRBD2. Trimming removed 3 bases from V and 2 bases from J; junction bases left unmatched: 9. This CDR3 spans 16 amino acids. The germline CDR1 and CDR2 sequences are MDHEN and SYDVKM. CDR3 region: CASSFSLSGSTYEQYF. Written as DNA, the CDR3 is TGTGCCAGCAGTTTCAGTTTGAGCGGGAGTACCTACGAGCAGTACTTC.

This chain connects TRBV6-6 to TRBJ2-3, with TRBD1 identical over 7 bases. In germline, CDR1 is MNHNY, CDR2 SVGAGI (reference sequence). The CDR3 length is 17 residues. The ends lost 8 bases at V and 4 bases at J; junction bases unmatched: 18. The CDR3 DNA reads TGTGCCAGCCGTCGCCTCTCGAGGGGGCCATCGGCAGATACGCAGTATTTT. It yields the protein CASRRLSRGPSADTQYF.

This clone came up once. The V gene is TRBV6-2 or TRBV6-3, the J gene TRBJ1-2; 7 bases agree with TRBD1. The CDR3 is 13 amino acids. Germline CDR1 reads MNHEY; CDR2 reads SVGEGT. The V and J ends lost 2 bases and 6 bases, in that order; junction bases with no gene match: 3. Written as DNA, the CDR3 is TGTGCCAGCAGTTACACAACAGGGGATGGCTACACCTTC. It is translated as CASSYTTGDGYTF.

V and J are TRBV28 and TRBJ2-7, with a tentative D call TRBD1 (6 bases). Between the trimmed V and J ends, which lost 5 bases and 2 bases, there was a span of 13 bases. Germline-derived CDR1 and CDR2 are MDHEN and SYDVKM. This CDR3 has 14 amino acids. This CDR3 is CASSPRTEAYEQYV. The CDR3 DNA follows: TGTGCCAGCAGTCCCCGGACAGAGGCCTACGAGCAGTACGTC.

This sequence joins TRBV24-1 and TRBJ2-1; the D is unclear. The CDR3 has 17 residues. V lost 0 bases to trimming and J lost 9 bases, with 20 bases between them. CDR1 is KGHDR, CDR2 SFDVKD, per germline. The CDR3 loop is CATSDLSSAQSPTEQFF. The CDR3 coding sequence is TGTGCCACCAGTGATTTGTCTAGTGCCCAATCCCCCACTGAGCAGTTCTTC.

The chain recombines TRBV25-1 with TRBJ2-5; 10 bases are a match to TRBD2. The CDR3 runs to 15 residues. CDR1 is MGHDK and CDR2 is SYGVNS in the germline V gene. V trimming: 3 bases; J trimming: 2 bases; junction bases outside the gene matches: 3. CDR3 bases: TGTGCCAGCAGTGACCCGGGACTAGCGCAAGAGACCCAGTACTTC. Translation gives CASSDPGLAQETQYF. Full variable domain (missing parts from reference TRBV25-1 and TRBJ2-5): EADIYQTPRYLVIGTGKKITLECSQTMGHDKMYWYQQDPGMELHLIHYSYGVNSTEKGDLSSESTVSRIRTEHFPLTLESARPSHTSQYLCASSDPGLAQETQYFGPGTRLLVL.

The chain links TRBV2 to TRBJ2-7; the match to TRBD2 covers 9 bases. V lost 3 bases, J lost 2 bases, and 5 bases stayed unmatched. The V gene's germline CDR1 is SNHLY and CDR2 FYNNEI. CDR3 length: 15 amino acids. The CDR3 DNA follows: TGTGCCAGCAGTGAGTTCGCTAGCGGGGCCTACGAGCAGTACTTC. Translation: CASSEFASGAYEQYF.

With respect to this clone: The same CDR3 arises from other DNA sequences in this sample as well. The chain joins TRBV7-2 to TRBJ1-5; TRBD1 aligns across 7 bases. Germline V gene data show CDR1 as SGHTA and CDR2 as FQGNSA. J gave up 7 bases and V 2 bases, and 5 bases lay outside the gene matches. CDR3 size: 14 residues. CDR3 residues: CASSLSTGDQPQHF. Here the CDR3 DNA reads TGTGCCAGCAGCTTATCTACAGGGGACCAGCCCCAGCATTTT.

This clone was found once. The V and J genes are TRBV30 and TRBJ1-1; D is perhaps TRBD1 (5 bases). The CDR3 is 13 residues long. Trimming stripped 3 bases from V and 4 bases from J, with 12 bases between. Germline V CDR1 and CDR2: GTSNPN, SVGIG (reference sequence). CDR3: CAWRVGGFTEAFF. The DNA for the CDR3 is TGTGCCTGGAGAGTCGGGGGTTTCACTGAAGCTTTCTTT.

The rearrangement joins TRBV19 to TRBJ1-6, with a possible D match to TRBD1 (5 bases). The ends were cut back, 5 bases at V and 0 bases at J, with 14 bases in the middle. Germline CDR1 LNHDA, CDR2 SQIVND (reference sequence). This CDR3 spans 17 amino acids. Here the CDR3 DNA reads TGTGCCAGTAGTTCAGAAGGGGTATACTCCTATAATTCACCCCTCCACTTT. It specifies CASSSEGVYSYNSPLHF. The full variable domain, completed using reference TRBV19 and TRBJ1-6, is DGGITQSPKYLFRKEGQNVTLSCEQNLNHDAMYWYRQDPGQGLRLIYYSQIVNDFQKGDIAEGYSVSREKKESFPLTVTSAQKNPTAFYLCASSSEGVYSYNSPLHFGNGTRLTVT.

CDR3 sequence: CSVELSLSYNEQFF. The CDR3 nucleotides read TGCAGCGTTGAACTTAGCCTCTCCTACAATGAGCAGTTCTTC. The V call is TRBV29-1, the J call TRBJ2-1; D is ambiguous. This CDR3 comprises 14 residues. V shed 2 bases and J shed 0 bases, with 8 bases lying between them. CDR1 and CDR2 (germline): SQVTM, ANQGSEA.

The chain combines TRBV7-2 with TRBJ2-3; D unclear. Trimming took off 4 bases at V and 3 bases at J, with 8 bases between the two ends. CDR3 length: 13 residues. Per the germline V gene, CDR1 is SGHTA and CDR2 is FQGNSA. The CDR3 reads CASSSPKTDTQYF. In DNA form, the CDR3 reads TGTGCCAGCAGCTCACCTAAGACAGATACGCAGTATTTT.

The chain joins TRBV7-8 to TRBJ1-4; D gene uncertain. The CDR3 is made up of 14 amino acids. V lost 5 bases, J lost 4 bases, and 11 bases lay in between. Looked up from germline, CDR1 is SGHVS and CDR2 is FQNEAQ. CDR3 DNA sequence: TGTGCCAGCAGCGACGGAGGGAATAATGAAAAACTGTTTTTT. Translated, it gives CASSDGGNNEKLFF.

The rearrangement links TRBV6-5 to TRBJ1-1; 7 bases are a match to TRBD1. The CDR3 runs 15 residues. The germline gives CDR1 MNHEY, CDR2 SVGAGI. Losses at the gene ends were 5 bases for V and 10 bases for J; bases not matched to a gene: 16. CDR3 region: CASSPPGQNNIGAFF. CDR3 in DNA: TGTGCCAGCAGTCCGCCGGGACAGAACAACATTGGAGCTTTCTTT.

The V call is TRBV14, the J call TRBJ1-4; TRBD1 aligns across 9 bases. The ends lost 3 bases at V and 15 bases at J; junction bases unmatched: 8. This CDR3 spans 13 amino acids. Germline CDR1 is SGHDN and CDR2 is FVKESK. The CDR3 region has the DNA TGTGCCAGCAGCCAGGGGACAGGGTGGAAAATGTTTTTT. Amino acids: CASSQGTGWKMFF.

V is TRBV1 and J is TRBJ2-7; the tabulated D call, TRBD2, remains unverified against the DNA. TRBV1 is labeled a pseudogene. The CDR3 is 19 amino acids. The DNA of the CDR3 is TGCACCAGCAATAAACTAGCGGGGGGCCCCGGCCTTACCATCTACGAGCAGTACGTC. Its translation: CTSNKLAGGPGLTIYEQYV.

This clone was observed once. The genes are TRBV5-6 and TRBJ2-7; 8 nucleotides agree with TRBD2. Looked up from germline, CDR1 is SGHDT and CDR2 is YYEEEE. The ends lost 3 bases at V and 4 bases at J; junction bases unmatched: 6. CDR3 length: 14 amino acids. The CDR3 DNA follows: TGTGCCAGCAGCTGGGGGACTAGGTCTTACGAGCAGTACTTC. Translating it yields CASSWGTRSYEQYF.

The V gene is TRBV12-3 or TRBV12-4, the J gene TRBJ1-4; 7 bases line up with TRBD1. The junction had 8 bases not matched to a gene; V was cut back by 6 bases and J by 10 bases. CDR3 length: 13 residues. CDR3 in DNA: TGTGCCAGCAGGGGTGAGGGGGCTGGAAAACTGTTTTTT. Translation: CASRGEGAGKLFF.

The rearrangement joins TRBV7-6 to TRBJ1-5, with D unclear. The germline V gene encodes CDR1 SGHVS and CDR2 FNYEAQ. This CDR3 spans 15 amino acids. V was clipped by 0 bases and J by 3 bases, with 9 bases between them. CDR3 amino acids: CASSLAEGFNQPQHF. CDR3 in DNA: TGTGCCAGCAGCTTAGCTGAGGGATTCAATCAGCCCCAGCATTTT. Drawing the rest from reference TRBV7-6 and TRBJ1-5, the complete variable domain is GAGVSQSPRYKVTKRGQDVALRCDPISGHVSLYWYRQALGQGPEFLTYFNYEAQQDKSGLPNDRFSAERPEGSISTLTIQRTEQRDSAMYRCASSLAEGFNQPQHFGDGTRLSIL.